The clone carrying this TCR beta chain came up a few times. Its antigen is currently unknown. These data are taken from a study of identical twins. Study conclusions and caveats: Among beta out-of-frame sequences, excess sharing between twins appeared weaker. Models, which agreed with sharing between unrelated individuals, nonetheless underestimated the out-of-frame TCR alpha sharing seen in monozygotic twins. Reduced insertions were recorded for abundant cord blood beta clonotypes, with no such pattern in memory repertoires.

Via MiXCR, TCRdb re-called the 5' RACE reads, giving one row per CDR3 protein. This table has some 200,000 distinct CDR3 sequences, 7.5% appearing once. V lost 5 bases, J lost 6 bases, and 6 bases stayed unmatched. This CDR3 contains 14 residues. The sample also formed part of further work on yellow fever vaccine responses in identical twins.

The receptor comes from a young woman in good health. This rearrangement joins TRBV12-3 or TRBV12-4 to TRBJ1-2; 10 bases map to TRBD1. Source material: memory (CD45RO+) T cells sorted from blood. The CDR3 DNA follows: TGTGCCAGCAGTACCTGGACAGGGGGGAATGGCTACACCTTC. Residues: CASSTWTGGNGYTF.